A selection of T cell receptor beta chains follows, all from one sample in a study of T cell responses to AZD1222 COVID-19 vaccine. Data came from immunoSEQ multiplex PCR; TCRdb stores just in-frame clones and leaves some out. There are some 69,000 clones in the sample; about 80% occur only once, and around an eighth lies in the top ten. Sequencing used peripheral blood, obtained 28 days after the second AZD1222 dose. The receptors originated from an adult who received the AZD1222 COVID-19 vaccine. The CDR3 runs from the conserved cysteine through the conserved F or W. Fields, in order: J gene, V gene, CDR3 protein.

>TRBJ2-1|TRBV5-4
CASSLPSGGAFYNEQFF
>TRBJ2-3|TRBV28
CASSPLAGAQNGDTQYF
>TRBJ2-7|TRBV5-1
CASSLAWDSTPTYEQYF
>TRBJ2-7|TRBV2
CASSPRDEQYF
>TRBJ2-7|TRBV7-9
CASSLDKGAFYEQYF
>TRBJ1-1|TRBV24-1
CATRGTDMNTEAFF
>TRBJ2-5|TRBV7-2
CASSLGTSGGARSQYF
>TRBJ1-5|TRBV28
CASNQPQHF
>TRBJ2-1|TRBV3-1/TRBV3-2
CASSQALGQGRSEQFF
>TRBJ2-7|TRBV19
CASKPPMGQGRVEQYF
>TRBJ2-2|TRBV19
CASSTGLAGDLANTGELFF
>TRBJ1-5|TRBV19
CASSDQNQPQHF
>TRBJ1-2|TRBV3-1/TRBV3-2
CASSQVYRNYGYTF
>TRBJ1-6|TRBV3-1/TRBV3-2
CASSPRTSQRGGANNSPLHF
>TRBJ1-2|TRBV2
CASSVSAGGLSLRGYTF
>TRBJ1-3|TRBV6-4
CASSDPTQRGWPGNTIYF
>TRBJ2-7|TRBV4-2
CASSQGGRGLTYEQYF
>TRBJ2-6|TRBV19
CASSVGAGANVLTF
>TRBJ2-5|TRBV7-7
CASSPGLAGGQETQYF
>TRBJ1-2|TRBV19
CASSSPTTAFGYTF
>TRBJ1-1|TRBV14
CASSLYRDSTEAFF
>TRBJ2-1|TRBV7-9
CASSPIAGGYEQFF
>TRBJ1-3|TRBV6-5
CASSRQGSGNTIYF
>TRBJ1-1|TRBV4-1
CASSARTVSTEAFF
>TRBJ2-5|TRBV6-5
CASSLTGGGETQYF
>TRBJ2-3|TRBV27
CASSFLTRADGTDTQYF
>TRBJ1-2|TRBV12-5
CASGSGTQPTHGYTF
>TRBJ1-4|TRBV11-2
CASSRSRTPLLFF
>TRBJ2-5|TRBV10-3
CAIRTSGGPQETQYF
>TRBJ1-1|TRBV18
CASSPLGGQDTEAFF
>TRBJ2-3|TRBV29-1
CSGLGSTGTQYF
>TRBJ1-5|TRBV6-5
CASSTQGSGNQPQHF
>TRBJ2-1|TRBV27
CASSFTEPVIGGQFF